Included here is one T cell receptor beta chain sequence, with context. Its antigen remains unidentified. TCRdb re-derived calls from the reads in MiXCR, one entry per CDR3 protein. The sample lists approximately 89,000 distinct CDR3 sequences, 20% to 30% occurring once. This sample is part of a study of T cell repertoires in cytomegalovirus infection. At the level of the study: CMV infection and matching HLA type were both indicated by public TCR beta signatures.

Looked up from germline, CDR1 is SEHNR and CDR2 is FQNEAQ (reference sequence). The CDR3 length is 15 residues. The V end lost 7 bases, the J end lost 5 bases, and 21 bases lay between the germline ends. V gene TRBV7-9 combines with J gene TRBJ2-7; D may be TRBD1 (6 bases). The source is a human donor in good health (CMV status not recorded). Some clones in this sample may be carry-over from other donors' samples. The source material was CD8+ T cells from cultured PBMCs, sampled from culture after CMV antigen stimulation. In DNA form, the CDR3 reads TGTGCCAGCACCAAACCAGGGGAAGGAAGGGACGAGCAGTACTTC. It yields the protein CASTKPGEGRDEQYF. The full variable domain, rest sourced from reference TRBV7-9 and TRBJ2-7, is DTGVSQNPRHKITKRGQNVTFRCDPISEHNRLYWYRQTLGQGPEFLTYFQNEAQLEKSRLLSDRFSAERPKGSFSTLEIQRTEQGDSAMYLCASTKPGEGRDEQYFGPGTRLTVT.